These 8 T cell receptor beta chains originate from one sample sequenced in a study of blood T cell repertoires in COVID-19 (dated by TCRdb to 2019 to 2021). Library generation was performed with the immunoSEQ multiplex PCR assay. Entries here come from immuneACCESS through TCRdb and include only in-frame sequences with V and J called. Some clones fail to appear in such tables; in the studies checked, an unresolved V gene covers under half of the shortfall, and the cause of the remainder is unknown. The sample table records over 120,000 clones; roughly 80% of these occur just once. The ten largest clones capture about 10% of the sample. Material: PBMCs or T cells enriched from blood (not recorded which). The receptors here all came from a man between 50 and 59 years old who had recovered from COVID-19.

The V gene is TRBV7-9, the J gene TRBJ1-5; 9 nucleotides agree with TRBD1. The length of the CDR3 is 16 residues. With 5 bases clipped from V and 0 bases from J, the junction kept 5 bases outside the gene matches. Germline assignment: CDR1 SEHNR and CDR2 FQNEAQ (reference sequence). The CDR3 loop reads CASSLGTGLSNQPQHF. CDR3 coding DNA: TGTGCCAGCAGCCTGGGGACAGGGCTTAGCAATCAGCCCCAGCATTTT.

V is TRBV3-1 (or the pseudogene TRBV3-2) and J is TRBJ1-2; 7 bases are a match to TRBD1. This CDR3 has 14 residues. Per the germline V gene, CDR1 is LGHDT and CDR2 is YNNKEL (reference sequence). J lost 8 bases, V lost 5 bases, and 11 bases had no gene match. The CDR3 spells CASSYLQGNGGYTF. CDR3 DNA sequence: TGTGCCAGCAGCTACCTACAGGGGAATGGAGGCTACACCTTC.

This rearrangement joins TRBV5-1 to TRBJ2-7, with TRBD1 identical over 8 bases. The CDR3 has 14 amino acids. Looked up from germline, CDR1 is SGHRS and CDR2 is YFSETQ. V was pared by 3 bases and J by 0 bases, with 2 bases of the junction left unmatched. The CDR3 bases are TGCGCCAGCAGCTCGGACAGGGCCTCCTACGAGCAGTACTTC. Protein product: CASSSDRASYEQYF. Supplemented by reference TRBV5-1 and TRBJ2-7, the full variable domain reads KAGVTQTPRYLIKTRGQQVTLSCSPISGHRSVSWYQQTPGQGLQFLFEYFSETQRNKGNFPGRFSGRQFSNSRSEMNVSTLELGDSALYLCASSSDRASYEQYFGPGTRLTVT.

The chain is built from TRBV20-1 and TRBJ1-1; the D gene is possibly TRBD1 (6 bases). The germline CDR1 and CDR2 sequences are DFQATT and SNEGSKA (reference sequence). This CDR3 has 12 residues. Trimming cost V 3 bases and J 3 bases, with 8 bases left between them. The CDR3 loop reads CSASRTDTEAFF. The CDR3 DNA sequence: TGCAGTGCTAGTAGGACAGACACTGAAGCTTTCTTT.

The gene calls are TRBV15 and TRBJ2-1, with 13 bases identical to TRBD2. The CDR3 extends over 16 amino acids. Germline V gives CDR1 LNHNV, CDR2 YYDKDF (reference sequence). V was clipped by 6 bases and J by 3 bases; unmatched bases: 5. CDR3 DNA sequence: TGTGCCACCAGAGGGACTAGCGGGGACAACTACAATGAGCAGTTCTTC. Translated, it gives CATRGTSGDNYNEQFF.

The chain recombines TRBV7-3 with TRBJ2-2; D perhaps matches TRBD2 (6 bases). The V gene's germline CDR1 is SGHTA and CDR2 FQGTGA. V lost 1 base and J lost 5, with 8 bases in between. The CDR3 runs 14 residues. CDR3 in amino acids: CASSLSSGTGELFF. In DNA form, the CDR3 reads TGTGCCAGCAGCTTAAGTAGCGGTACCGGGGAGCTGTTTTTT.

The chain employs TRBV28 and TRBJ2-7; 10 bases map to TRBD2. Germline V gene sequence: CDR1 MDHEN, CDR2 SYDVKM. The CDR3 has 17 residues. V was clipped by 2 bases and J by 3 bases; unmatched bases: 10. CDR3 region: CASSLAQLAGDDYEQYF. The CDR3 coding sequence is TGTGCCAGCAGTTTAGCCCAGCTAGCGGGGGACGACTACGAGCAGTACTTC.

This chain joins TRBV18 and TRBJ2-7; 9 bases are shared with TRBD1. CDR1 is KGHSH, CDR2 LQKENI, per germline. This CDR3 is built from 15 residues. Trimming at V came to 3 bases and at J to 5 bases, leaving 8 bases not matched to a gene. The CDR3 DNA reads as TGTGCCAGCTCACCCCCGAACAGGGGGCAAGACGAGCAGTACTTC. Translating it yields CASSPPNRGQDEQYF.